The rows below give T cell receptor beta chains drawn from one sample of a study of blood T cell repertoires in COVID-19. The data were produced by immunoSEQ multiplex PCR, yet TCRdb's version contains in-frame clones alone and is incomplete. The profile shows about 130,000 clones, approximately 82% of them singletons. Sequencing input: peripheral blood. These receptors all stem from a man aged 60-69 years with acute or convalescent COVID-19. Each CDR3 is given with its conserved first and last residue. A D gene is named only where the DNA matches it firmly. Only some rows state a clone size, as once, few, many or a class for expanded clones.

v_gene	abundance	j_gene	d_gene	CDR3nt	CDR3aa
TRBV7-9	-	TRBJ2-3	-	TGTGCCAGCAGCCCACCGGGACTCAGCACAGATACGCAGTATTTT	CASSPPGLSTDTQYF
TRBV7-2	-	TRBJ1-1	-	TGTGCCAGCAGCTTCCTACCGGGGGAAGCTTTCTTT	CASSFLPGEAFF
TRBV27	once	TRBJ1-4	TRBD1	TGTGCCAGCAGTCCGGGACAGGGGAGTGAAAAACTGTTTTTT	CASSPGQGSEKLFF
TRBV5-1	-	TRBJ2-1	-	TGCGCCAGCAGCCCCTTGGGGCCCTCCTACAATGAGCAGTTCTTC	CASSPLGPSYNEQFF
TRBV3-1/TRBV3-2	-	TRBJ2-5	-	TGTGCCAGCAGCCAAGGAGGGTTTGGGACCCAGTACTTC	CASSQGGFGTQYF
TRBV30	-	TRBJ2-7	-	TGTGCCTGGAGTGCGGCGGGGGAGCAGTACTTC	CAWSAAGEQYF
TRBV7-3	-	TRBJ2-2	-	TGTGCCAGCAGCTTCTCCGGGAACACCGGGGAGCTGTTTTTT	CASSFSGNTGELFF
TRBV18	few	TRBJ2-2	TRBD1	TGTGCCAGCTCACCGGGACAGGGGCTCACCGGGGAGCTGTTTTTT	CASSPGQGLTGELFF
TRBV18	-	TRBJ1-1	-	TGTGCCAGCTCACCACTTGGGGCCTGGAACACTGAAGCTTTCTTT	CASSPLGAWNTEAFF
TRBV11-3	once	TRBJ2-1	-	TGTGCCAGCAGCTCGGACTACCGCTCCTACAATGAGCAGTTCTTC	CASSSDYRSYNEQFF
TRBV19	-	TRBJ1-1	TRBD1	TGTGCCAGTACCGACAGGGGCACTGAAGCTTTCTTT	CASTDRGTEAFF
TRBV7-2	-	TRBJ2-7	-	TGTGCCAGCAGCTTGGACAGAAAGAGGGAGCAGTACTTC	CASSLDRKREQYF
TRBV5-4	-	TRBJ2-3	-	TGTGCCAGCAGCTCGAGCACAGATACGCAGTATTTT	CASSSSTDTQYF
TRBV20-1	-	TRBJ2-1	TRBD1	TGCAGTGCTACTGACGGACAGGCGTCCTACAATGAGCAGTTCTTC	CSATDGQASYNEQFF
TRBV9	-	TRBJ2-3	TRBD1	TGTGCCAGCAGCGACTCGAGGGGGCTGGATACGCAGTATTTT	CASSDSRGLDTQYF
TRBV5-1	-	TRBJ1-4	-	TGCGCCAGCAGCCAGGGACTGACTAAAGAAAAACTGTTTTTT	CASSQGLTKEKLFF
TRBV18	-	TRBJ1-1	-	TGTGCCAGCTCACCACCGGCCTCCGCGGGCAACACTGAAGCTTTCTTT	CASSPPASAGNTEAFF